Following are 9 T cell receptor beta chains from one sample sequenced in a study of blood T cells in healthy people across ages. PCR was performed a second time for about 7 to 11 cycles using a sample-barcoded 5' primer and a J-beta primer mix. TCRdb re-called the 5' RACE reads through MiXCR, storing one row per CDR3 protein. The sample consists of over 600,000 distinct CDR3 sequences, around 50% of them appearing once. Specimen: blood. The receptor source for this set is a man older than 75 in good health.

J is TRBJ1-1 and V is TRBV29-1; D may be TRBD1 (5 bases). Deletions cut 5 bases from V and 1 base from J, with 11 bases between. Germline V CDR1 and CDR2: SQVTM, ANQGSEA. CDR3 size: 13 residues. The CDR3 bases are TGCAGCGTTCTCGCGGGGCCGAACACTGAAGCTTTCTTT. It specifies CSVLAGPNTEAFF.

This clonotype appeared a few times. The V and J genes are TRBV7-9 and TRBJ2-3; 7 bases fit TRBD1. There are 16 residues in the CDR3. CDR1 is SEHNR and CDR2 is FQNEAQ in the germline V gene (reference sequence). V was clipped by 5 bases and J by 3 bases; unmatched bases: 11. CDR3 in amino acids: CASSSPETGSTDTQYF. CDR3 nucleotide sequence: TGTGCCAGCAGCAGCCCCGAGACAGGGAGTACAGATACGCAGTATTTT.

This clonotype was found a few times. This chain links TRBV20-1 with TRBJ2-1; TRBD2 might be the D (5 bases). This CDR3 spans 12 amino acids. The V gene lost 5 bases and the J gene lost 8 bases, with 13 bases spanning the gap. Germline-derived CDR1 and CDR2 are DFQATT and SNEGSKA (reference sequence). In DNA form, the CDR3 reads TGCAGTGCTCCCGGGAATAACTATGAGCAGTTCTTC. This translates into CSAPGNNYEQFF.

CDR3 loop: CASIRLAGTEAFF. CDR3 nucleotide sequence: TGTGCCAGCATCCGCCTGGCCGGCACTGAAGCTTTCTTT. The V call is TRBV6-5, the J call TRBJ1-1; D gene uncertain. Germline loops: CDR1 MNHEY, CDR2 SVGAGI. The CDR3 runs 13 residues. V gave up 7 bases and J gave up 4 bases, with 13 bases separating them.

This rearrangement joins TRBV3-1 to TRBJ1-2; D is possibly TRBD1 (5 bases). Deletions cut 5 bases from V and 7 bases from J, with 11 bases between. The CDR3 extends over 12 amino acids. CDR1 and CDR2 from the germline V gene are LGHDT and YNNKEL (reference sequence). CDR3 nucleotides: TGTGCCAGCAGCAACAGACAGCGTGGCTACACCTTC. It is translated as CASSNRQRGYTF.

This chain connects TRBV28 to TRBJ1-4, with 9 bases aligning to TRBD1. J was trimmed by 16 bases and V by 6 bases; bases with no gene match: 6. CDR1 and CDR2 (germline): MDHEN, SYDVKM. The CDR3 covers 11 residues. The CDR3 loop reads CASSLRDRAFF. The CDR3 DNA sequence: TGTGCCAGCAGCCTCCGGGACAGGGCGTTTTTT. Based on the CDR3 plus reference TRBV28 and TRBJ1-4, the full variable domain is DVKVTQSSRYLVKRTGEKVFLECVQDMDHENMFWYRQDPGLGLRLIYFSYDVKMKEKGDIPEGYSVSREKKERFSLILESASTNQTSMYLCASSLRDRAFFGSGTQLSVL.

Of note for this clonotype: Possible read error: a much larger clone is one base away. This chain uses TRBV7-2 with TRBJ2-7, with 14 bases that match TRBD2. The J call may be in error: the DNA end matches TRBJ2-5 better. CDR3 length equals 16 residues. Germline V gene lookup returns CDR1 SGHTA and CDR2 FQGNSA. The DNA for the CDR3 is TGTGCCGGCAGCTCCGGGACTAGCGGGAGTTGGGGGACCCAGTACTTC. Its protein is CAGSSGTSGSWGTQYF.

J is TRBJ2-7 and V is TRBV7-2; 7 positions agree with TRBD2. The J call is uncertain, as TRBJ2-5 better fits the DNA end. Germline assignment: CDR1 SGHTA and CDR2 FQGNSA. The CDR3 runs 16 residues. The CDR3 region has the DNA TGTGCCAGCAGCTTAAACTCCGGGACTAAAGGAGAGACCCAGTACTTC. Translating gives CASSLNSGTKGETQYF.

This clonotype was counted at least ten times. The chain is built from TRBV27 and TRBJ2-5, with D maybe TRBD1 (6 bases). The V and J ends lost 5 bases and 5 bases respectively, with 12 bases between them. This CDR3 contains 13 residues. Germline V gives CDR1 MNHEY, CDR2 SMNVEV (reference sequence). The CDR3 spells CASSPGVGETQYF. CDR3 in DNA: TGTGCCAGCAGTCCAGGGGTCGGGGAGACCCAGTACTTC.